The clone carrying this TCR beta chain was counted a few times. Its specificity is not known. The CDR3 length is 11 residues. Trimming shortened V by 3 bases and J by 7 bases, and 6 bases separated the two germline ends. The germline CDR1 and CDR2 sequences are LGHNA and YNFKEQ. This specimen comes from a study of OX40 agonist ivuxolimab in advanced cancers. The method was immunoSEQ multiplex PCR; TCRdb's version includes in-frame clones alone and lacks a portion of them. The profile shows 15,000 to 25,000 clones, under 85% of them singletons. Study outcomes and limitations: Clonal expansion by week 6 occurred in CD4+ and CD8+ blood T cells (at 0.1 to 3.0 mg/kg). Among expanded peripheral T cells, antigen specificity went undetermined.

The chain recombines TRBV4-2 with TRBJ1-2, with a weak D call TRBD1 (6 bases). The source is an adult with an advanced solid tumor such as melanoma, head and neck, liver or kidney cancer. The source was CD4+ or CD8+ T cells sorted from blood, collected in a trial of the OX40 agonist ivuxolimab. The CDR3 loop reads CASSQGAGYTF. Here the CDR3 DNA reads TGTGCCAGCAGCCAGGGGGCTGGCTACACCTTC.